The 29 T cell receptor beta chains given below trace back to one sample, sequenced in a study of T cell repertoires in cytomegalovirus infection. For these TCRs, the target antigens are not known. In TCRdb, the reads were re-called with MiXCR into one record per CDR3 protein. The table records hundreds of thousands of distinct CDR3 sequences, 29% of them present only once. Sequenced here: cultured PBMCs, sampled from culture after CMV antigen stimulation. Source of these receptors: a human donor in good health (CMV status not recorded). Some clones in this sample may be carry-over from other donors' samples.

This chain's CDR3 is CAISEVGTEAFF. In DNA form, the CDR3 reads TGTGCCATCAGTGAGGTAGGGACTGAAGCTTTCTTT. V gene TRBV10-3 combines with J gene TRBJ1-1; D remains unclear. Trimming stripped 2 bases from V and 5 bases from J, with 6 bases between. The CDR3 spans 12 residues. Germline values: CDR1 ENHRY, CDR2 SYGVKD.

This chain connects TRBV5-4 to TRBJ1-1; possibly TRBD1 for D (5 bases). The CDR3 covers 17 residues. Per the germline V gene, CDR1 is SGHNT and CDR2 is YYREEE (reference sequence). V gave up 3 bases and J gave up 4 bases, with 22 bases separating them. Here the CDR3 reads CASSSDLMLTGATEAFF. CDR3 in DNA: TGTGCCAGCAGCTCGGACCTAATGCTAACTGGGGCCACTGAAGCTTTCTTT.

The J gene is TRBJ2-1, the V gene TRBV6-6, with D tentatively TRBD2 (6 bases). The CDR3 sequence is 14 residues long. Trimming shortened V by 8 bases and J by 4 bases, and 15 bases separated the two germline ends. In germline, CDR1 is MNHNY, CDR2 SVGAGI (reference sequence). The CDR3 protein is CASGPPGGYNEQFF. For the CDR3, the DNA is TGTGCCAGCGGCCCTCCAGGAGGGTACAATGAGCAGTTCTTC.

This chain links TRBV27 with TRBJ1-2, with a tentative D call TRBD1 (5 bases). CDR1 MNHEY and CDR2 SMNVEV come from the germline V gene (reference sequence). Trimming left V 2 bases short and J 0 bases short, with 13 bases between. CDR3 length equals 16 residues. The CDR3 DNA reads TGTGCCAGCAGTTTAGGAAGGGGAAGATCTAACTATGGCTACACCTTC. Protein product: CASSLGRGRSNYGYTF.

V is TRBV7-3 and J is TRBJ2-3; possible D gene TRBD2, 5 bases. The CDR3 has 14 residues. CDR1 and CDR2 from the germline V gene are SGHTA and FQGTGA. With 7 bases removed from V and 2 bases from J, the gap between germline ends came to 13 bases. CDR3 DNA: TGTGCCAGCACGATCAGCGGAGTCACAGATACGCAGTATTTT. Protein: CASTISGVTDTQYF.

The CDR3 bases are TGTGCCAGCGAACCTCGCCGGGACATTAACTATGGCTACACCTTC. Encoded protein: CASEPRRDINYGYTF. This sequence joins TRBV19 and TRBJ1-2; TRBD1 might be the D (6 bases). The CDR3 is made up of 15 amino acids. Germline V gene lookup returns CDR1 LNHDA and CDR2 SQIVND (reference sequence). The V end was cut by 9 bases, the J end by 1 base, with 18 bases between.

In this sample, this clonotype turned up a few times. DNA of the CDR3: TGTGCCAGCAGCCCCACAGGGGGCAATATTGGGAATCAGCCCCAGCATTTT. It encodes CASSPTGGNIGNQPQHF. V usage is TRBV6-5 and J usage is TRBJ1-5; TRBD1 aligns across 9 bases. This CDR3 contains 17 residues. Trimming took 6 bases from V and 4 from J; bases not matched to a gene: 13. Germline V gene data show CDR1 as MNHEY and CDR2 as SVGAGI.

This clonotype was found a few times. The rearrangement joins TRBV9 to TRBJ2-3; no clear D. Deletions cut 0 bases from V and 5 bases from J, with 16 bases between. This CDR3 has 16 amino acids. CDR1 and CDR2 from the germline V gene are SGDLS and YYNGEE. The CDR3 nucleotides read TGTGCCAGCAGCGTAGCACGTTCCACCCAAAAAGATACGCAGTATTTT. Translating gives CASSVARSTQKDTQYF.

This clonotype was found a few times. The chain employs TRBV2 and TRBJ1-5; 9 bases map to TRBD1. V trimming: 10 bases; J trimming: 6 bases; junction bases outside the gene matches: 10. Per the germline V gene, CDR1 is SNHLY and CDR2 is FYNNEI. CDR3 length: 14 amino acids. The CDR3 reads CAIGQGRSAQPQHF. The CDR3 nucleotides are TGTGCCATCGGACAGGGGAGGTCGGCTCAGCCCCAGCATTTT.

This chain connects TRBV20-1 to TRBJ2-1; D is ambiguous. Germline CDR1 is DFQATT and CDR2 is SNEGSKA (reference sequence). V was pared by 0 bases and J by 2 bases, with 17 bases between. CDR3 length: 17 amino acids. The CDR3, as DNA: TGCAGTGCTAGAGACTCTGGCCTATCAGGTCCCTACAATGAGCAGTTCTTC. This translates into CSARDSGLSGPYNEQFF.

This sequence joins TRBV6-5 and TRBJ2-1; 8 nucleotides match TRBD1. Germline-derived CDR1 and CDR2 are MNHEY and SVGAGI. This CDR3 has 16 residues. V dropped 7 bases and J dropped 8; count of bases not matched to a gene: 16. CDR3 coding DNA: TGTGCCAGCACCCAAGAGGGCAGGGGGCTCTTCTATGAGCAGTTCTTC. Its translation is CASTQEGRGLFYEQFF.

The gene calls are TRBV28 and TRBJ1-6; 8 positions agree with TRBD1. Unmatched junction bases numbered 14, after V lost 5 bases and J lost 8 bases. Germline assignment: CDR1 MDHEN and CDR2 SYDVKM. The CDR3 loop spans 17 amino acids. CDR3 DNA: TGTGCCAGCAGTCCCTCACAATCGGACAGGGACGATTCACCCCTCCACTTT. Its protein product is CASSPSQSDRDDSPLHF.

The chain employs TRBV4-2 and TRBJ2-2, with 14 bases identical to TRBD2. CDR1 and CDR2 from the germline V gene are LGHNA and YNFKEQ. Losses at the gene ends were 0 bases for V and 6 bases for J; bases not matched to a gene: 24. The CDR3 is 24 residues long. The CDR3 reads CASSQEGLTSGRASRQVSAGELFF. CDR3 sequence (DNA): TGTGCCAGCAGCCAAGAGGGGCTGACTAGCGGGAGGGCCTCGCGGCAAGTTAGCGCCGGGGAGCTGTTTTTT.

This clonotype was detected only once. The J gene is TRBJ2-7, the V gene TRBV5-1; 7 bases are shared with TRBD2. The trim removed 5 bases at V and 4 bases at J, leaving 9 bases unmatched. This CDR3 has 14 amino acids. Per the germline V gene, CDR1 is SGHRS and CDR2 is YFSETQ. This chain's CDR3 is CASSPSSGPYEQYF. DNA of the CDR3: TGCGCCAGCAGTCCGAGTAGCGGGCCTTACGAGCAGTACTTC.

The CDR3 DNA is TGTGCCAGCAGTTGGACAGGGAACCCATCCTCACCCCTCCACTTT. It is translated as CASSWTGNPSSPLHF. The rearrangement links TRBV12-3 or TRBV12-4 to TRBJ1-6, with 8 positions matching TRBD1. The V and J ends lost 4 bases and 10 bases, in that order; junction bases with no gene match: 9. This CDR3 has 15 amino acids.

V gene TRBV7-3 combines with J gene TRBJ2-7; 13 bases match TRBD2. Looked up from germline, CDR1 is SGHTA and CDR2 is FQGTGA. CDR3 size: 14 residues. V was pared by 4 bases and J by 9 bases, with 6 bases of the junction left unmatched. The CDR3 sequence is CASSSGLAGEAQYF. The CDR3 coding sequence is TGTGCCAGCAGCTCAGGACTAGCGGGAGAGGCGCAGTACTTC.

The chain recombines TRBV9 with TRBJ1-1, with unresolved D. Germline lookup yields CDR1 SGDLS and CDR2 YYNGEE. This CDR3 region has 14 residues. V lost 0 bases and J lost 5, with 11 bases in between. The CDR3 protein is CASSVDLGRTEAFF. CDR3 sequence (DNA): TGTGCCAGCAGCGTAGATCTCGGACGAACTGAAGCTTTCTTT.

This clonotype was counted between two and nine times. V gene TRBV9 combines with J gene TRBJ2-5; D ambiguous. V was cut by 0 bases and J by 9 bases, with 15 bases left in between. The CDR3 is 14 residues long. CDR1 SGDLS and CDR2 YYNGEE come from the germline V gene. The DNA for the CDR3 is TGTGCCAGCAGCGTAGAGGGCTCGCGTGGGGCCCAGTACTTC. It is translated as CASSVEGSRGAQYF.

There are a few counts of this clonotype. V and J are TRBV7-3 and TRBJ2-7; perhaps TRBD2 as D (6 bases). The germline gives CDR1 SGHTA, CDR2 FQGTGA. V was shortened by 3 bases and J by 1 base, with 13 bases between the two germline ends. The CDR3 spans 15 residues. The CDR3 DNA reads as TGTGCCAGCAGCTTCGCCGGGGGAGGTTCCTACGAGCAGTACTTC. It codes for CASSFAGGGSYEQYF. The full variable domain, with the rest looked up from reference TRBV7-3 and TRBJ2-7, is GAGVSQTPSNKVTEKGKYVELRCDPISGHTALYWYRQSLGQGPEFLIYFQGTGAADDSGLPNDRFFAVRPEGSVSTLKIQRTERGDSAVYLCASSFAGGGSYEQYFGPGTRLTVT.

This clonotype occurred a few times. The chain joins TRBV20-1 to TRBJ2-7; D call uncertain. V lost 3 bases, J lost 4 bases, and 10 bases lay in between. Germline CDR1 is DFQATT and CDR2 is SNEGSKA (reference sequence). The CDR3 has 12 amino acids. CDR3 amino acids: CSARWISYEQYF. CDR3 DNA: TGCAGTGCTAGGTGGATCTCTTACGAGCAGTACTTC.

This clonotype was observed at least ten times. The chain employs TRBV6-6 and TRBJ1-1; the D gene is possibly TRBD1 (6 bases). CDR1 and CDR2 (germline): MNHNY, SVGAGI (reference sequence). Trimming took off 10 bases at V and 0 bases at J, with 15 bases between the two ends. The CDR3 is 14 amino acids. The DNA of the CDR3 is TGTGCCACCGGGACACCACTATTGAACACTGAAGCTTTCTTT. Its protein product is CATGTPLLNTEAFF.

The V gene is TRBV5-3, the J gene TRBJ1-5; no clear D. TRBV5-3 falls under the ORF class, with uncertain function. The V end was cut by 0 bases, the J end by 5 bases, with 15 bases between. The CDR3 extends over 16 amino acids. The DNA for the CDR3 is TGTGCCAGAAGCTTGGACGTCATACCCCAGGATCAGCCCCAGCATTTT. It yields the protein CARSLDVIPQDQPQHF.

The CDR3 spells CASSPLGIAGTQYF. The CDR3 DNA reads TGTGCCAGCAGCCCCTTAGGTATTGCTGGGACGCAGTATTTT. V usage is TRBV7-9 and J usage is TRBJ2-3; no clear D. The CDR3 runs to 14 residues. The germline V gene encodes CDR1 SEHNR and CDR2 FQNEAQ (reference sequence). Trimming cost V 5 bases and J 9 bases, with 18 bases left between them. The whole variable domain, remainder taken from reference TRBV7-9 and TRBJ2-3, is DTGVSQNPRHKITKRGQNVTFRCDPISEHNRLYWYRQTLGQGPEFLTYFQNEAQLEKSRLLSDRFSAERPKGSFSTLEIQRTEQGDSAMYLCASSPLGIAGTQYFGPGTRLTVL.

CDR3 sequence reads: CASSRGRTDTQYF. For the CDR3, the DNA is TGTGCCAGCAGCCGCGGGAGAACAGATACGCAGTATTTT. V is TRBV7-9 and J is TRBJ2-3; 7 nucleotides match TRBD2. V lost 5 bases and J lost 3; bases outside the gene matches: 2. CDR3 size: 13 residues. Germline V gene sequence: CDR1 SEHNR, CDR2 FQNEAQ (reference sequence).

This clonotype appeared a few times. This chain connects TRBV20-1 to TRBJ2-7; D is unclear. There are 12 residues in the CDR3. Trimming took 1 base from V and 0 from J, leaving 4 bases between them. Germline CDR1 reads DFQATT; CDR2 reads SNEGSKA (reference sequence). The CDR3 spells CSARGSSYEQYF. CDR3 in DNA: TGCAGTGCTAGAGGGAGCTCCTACGAGCAGTACTTC.

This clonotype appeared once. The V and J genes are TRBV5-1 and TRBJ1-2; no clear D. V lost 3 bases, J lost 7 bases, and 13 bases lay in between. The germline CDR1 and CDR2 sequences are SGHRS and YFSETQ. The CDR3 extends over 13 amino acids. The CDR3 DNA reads TGCGCCAGCAGCTGGAGTACGAATTCTGGCTACACCTTC. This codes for CASSWSTNSGYTF.

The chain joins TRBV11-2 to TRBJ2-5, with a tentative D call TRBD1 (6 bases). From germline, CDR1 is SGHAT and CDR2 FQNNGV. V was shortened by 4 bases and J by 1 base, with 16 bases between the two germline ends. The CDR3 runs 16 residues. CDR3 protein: CASSSIRGPSQETQYF. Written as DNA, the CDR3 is TGTGCCAGCAGCTCCATCAGGGGCCCTTCCCAAGAGACCCAGTACTTC.

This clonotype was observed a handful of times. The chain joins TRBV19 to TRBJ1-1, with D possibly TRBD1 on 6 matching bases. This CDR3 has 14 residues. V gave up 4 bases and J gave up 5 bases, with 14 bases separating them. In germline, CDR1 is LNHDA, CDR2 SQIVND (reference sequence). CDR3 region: CASSKSRGQTEAFF. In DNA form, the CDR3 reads TGTGCCAGTAGTAAATCCCGTGGACAGACTGAAGCTTTCTTT. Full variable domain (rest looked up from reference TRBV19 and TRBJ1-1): DGGITQSPKYLFRKEGQNVTLSCEQNLNHDAMYWYRQDPGQGLRLIYYSQIVNDFQKGDIAEGYSVSREKKESFPLTVTSAQKNPTAFYLCASSKSRGQTEAFFGQGTRLTVV.

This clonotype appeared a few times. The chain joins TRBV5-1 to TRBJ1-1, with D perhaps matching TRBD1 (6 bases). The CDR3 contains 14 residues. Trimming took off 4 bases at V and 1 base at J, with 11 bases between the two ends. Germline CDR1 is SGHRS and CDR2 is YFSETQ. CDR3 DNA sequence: TGCGCCAGCAGCGGTGGACAGCAGAACACTGAAGCTTTCTTT. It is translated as CASSGGQQNTEAFF. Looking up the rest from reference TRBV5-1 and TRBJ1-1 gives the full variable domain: KAGVTQTPRYLIKTRGQQVTLSCSPISGHRSVSWYQQTPGQGLQFLFEYFSETQRNKGNFPGRFSGRQFSNSRSEMNVSTLELGDSALYLCASSGGQQNTEAFFGQGTRLTVV.